This passage covers 11 T cell receptor beta chains from one sample sequenced in a study of shared clonotypes between healthy human individuals (dated by TCRdb to 2018 to 2020). Libraries were constructed by the immunoSEQ multiplex PCR assay. The immuneACCESS repertoire file appears here via TCRdb, limited to in-frame rearrangements. These files lack a portion of the clones; in checked studies, under half of the deficit traces to unresolved V genes, and the cause of the others is not known. Within this sample are fewer than 1.6 million clones, with about 98.5% of them counted one time only. The ten most abundant clones make up over 0.3% of the sample. The sequencing input was naive CD4+ T cells sorted from blood. This specimen's cell subset or site label, per the study, means: CD45RA+ positively selected. These receptors were obtained from a man aged 25-45 years in good health.

The CDR3 protein is CASSPLRAARTTFTSFSYNEQFF. DNA of the CDR3: TGTGCCAGCTCACCGTTGAGGGCAGCGCGGACCACTTTCACCTCCTTCTCCTACAATGAGCAGTTCTTC. V and J are TRBV18 and TRBJ2-1, with D possibly TRBD2 on 5 matching bases. Deletions cut 3 bases from V and 0 bases from J, with 33 bases between. The CDR3 extends over 23 amino acids. Germline V CDR1 and CDR2: KGHSH, LQKENI. Together with reference TRBV18 and TRBJ2-1, the CDR3 gives the full variable domain: NAGVMQNPRHLVRRRGQEARLRCSPMKGHSHVYWYRQLPEEGLKFMVYLQKENIIDESGMPKERFSAEFPKEGPSILRIQQVVRGDSAAYFCASSPLRAARTTFTSFSYNEQFFGPGTRLTVL.

Remarks on this clone: This sample includes further DNA sequences coding for the same CDR3. J is TRBJ2-3 and V is TRBV20-1; the D is unclear. Germline CDR1 reads DFQATT; CDR2 reads SNEGSKA (reference sequence). The CDR3 has 10 amino acids. Trimming removed 6 bases from V and 3 bases from J, with 4 bases in between. Here the CDR3 DNA reads TGCAGTGCCGCGACAGATACGCAGTATTTT. Translating gives CSAATDTQYF.

J is TRBJ2-3 and V is TRBV30, with D unresolved. CDR1 is GTSNPN and CDR2 is SVGIG in the germline V gene (reference sequence). This CDR3 has 11 residues. V was clipped by 2 bases and J by 4 bases, with 4 bases between them. The CDR3 region is CAWSKSDTQYF. The CDR3, as DNA: TGTGCCTGGAGTAAGTCAGATACGCAGTATTTT.

The J gene is TRBJ2-1, the V gene TRBV28; 10 bases are a match to TRBD2. This CDR3 is built from 16 residues. V was pared by 5 bases and J by 5 bases, with 9 bases of the junction left unmatched. Germline CDR1 and CDR2: MDHEN and SYDVKM. The CDR3 DNA follows: TGTGCCAGCAGTGGCCAGCGGGAGGGCCTGGACAATGAGCAGTTCTTC. Its translation is CASSGQREGLDNEQFF.

The chain joins TRBV14 to TRBJ1-2, with D hard to call. Germline CDR1 SGHDN, CDR2 FVKESK. Trimming took off 4 bases at V and 2 bases at J, with 14 bases between the two ends. The length of the CDR3 is 15 residues. The CDR3 sequence is CASSLFDPENYGYTF. The CDR3 DNA reads TGTGCCAGCAGCCTTTTTGATCCGGAAAACTATGGCTACACCTTC.

The chain's CDR3 is CASSRSSRLAGVSGELFF. CDR3 DNA sequence: TGTGCCAGCAGCCGGAGTTCAAGGCTAGCGGGAGTCTCCGGGGAGCTGTTTTTT. The chain carries TRBV7-3 and TRBJ2-2, with 10 bases aligning to TRBD2. Germline V gene lookup returns CDR1 SGHTA and CDR2 FQGTGA. This CDR3 comprises 18 residues. The ends lost 5 bases at V and 6 bases at J; junction bases unmatched: 15.

The CDR3 reads CAISESTSYEQYF. As DNA, the CDR3 is TGTGCCATCAGTGAGTCCACCTCCTACGAGCAGTACTTC. V and J are TRBV10-3 and TRBJ2-7; no reliable D call. The V gene's germline CDR1 is ENHRY and CDR2 SYGVKD. This CDR3 contains 13 residues. Trimming cost V 0 bases and J 0 bases, with 3 bases left between them.

The chain has TRBV9 and TRBJ2-5, with D maybe TRBD1 (6 bases). The ends were cut back, 0 bases at V and 2 bases at J, with 14 bases in the middle. The CDR3 is 16 residues long. CDR1 and CDR2 (germline): SGDLS, YYNGEE. CDR3 nucleotides: TGTGCCAGCAGCGTAGAGGGGGTGAACAGACAAGAGACCCAGTACTTC. It specifies CASSVEGVNRQETQYF.

The chain couples TRBV5-5 to TRBJ2-7, with 7 positions matching TRBD1. CDR1 and CDR2 from the germline V gene are SGHKS and YYEKEE (reference sequence). V lost 3 bases and J lost 5; bases outside the gene matches: 14. The CDR3 is 16 amino acids. DNA of the CDR3: TGTGCCAGCAGCTCGTGGGTCGGACAGGTAGATCACGAGCAGTACTTC. Translation: CASSSWVGQVDHEQYF.

The chain joins TRBV19 to TRBJ2-7, with TRBD2 matching over 9 bases. Germline values: CDR1 LNHDA, CDR2 SQIVND (reference sequence). The CDR3 is 14 residues long. Trimming removed 6 bases from V and 6 bases from J; junction bases left unmatched: 9. As DNA, the CDR3 is TGTGCCAGTAGGGGCGGGAGGGCCTCTCGCGAGCAGTACTTC. It translates to CASRGGRASREQYF.

The V gene is TRBV2, the J gene TRBJ2-7, with 7 bases identical to TRBD1. Losses at the gene ends were 8 bases for V and 4 bases for J; bases not matched to a gene: 11. This CDR3 comprises 14 residues. Germline V gene sequence: CDR1 SNHLY, CDR2 FYNNEI. The CDR3 DNA is TGTGCCAGCGAGCCGGGACAGCTACAATACGAGCAGTACTTC. Translating gives CASEPGQLQYEQYF.